The next 32 T cell receptor beta chains were all read from a single sample in a study of shared clonotypes between healthy human individuals. Libraries were prepared by immunoSEQ multiplex PCR; TCRdb keeps only in-frame clonotypes and omits some of them. The data contain 2 million to 2.5 million clones, roughly 91% of them singletons. Selected positively for CCR7 and CD45RO-negative, naive CD8 cells excluded terminally differentiated effector memory CD45RA+ cells. The sequenced sample was naive CD8+ T cells from PBMCs. These TCRs come from a man aged 18 to 29 in good health. Some clones in this sample may be carry-over from other donors' samples.

The chain's CDR3 is CASSLLRGTNTEAFF. CDR3 sequence (DNA): TGTGCCAGCAGTTTACTCCGGGGGACAAACACTGAAGCTTTCTTT. The genes are TRBV28 and TRBJ1-1; a possible D gene is TRBD1 (6 bases). V was shortened by 2 bases and J by 2 bases, with 12 bases between the two germline ends. The germline gives CDR1 MDHEN, CDR2 SYDVKM. The CDR3 has 15 amino acids.

The chain combines TRBV7-6 with TRBJ2-5, with D tentatively TRBD2 (5 bases). Germline V gives CDR1 SGHVS, CDR2 FNYEAQ. The germline V and J ends were trimmed by 4 bases and 4 bases, with 19 bases remaining between them. The CDR3 length is 16 residues. The DNA of the CDR3 is TGTGCCAGCAGCTCAAATCGAGGAGGTGCAGGAGAGACCCAGTACTTC. Protein sequence: CASSSNRGGAGETQYF.

The chain carries TRBV29-1 and TRBJ2-3, with 7 bases fitting TRBD1. Losses at the gene ends were 4 bases for V and 0 bases for J; bases not matched to a gene: 10. Germline CDR1 and CDR2: SQVTM and ANQGSEA. This CDR3 contains 16 residues. The CDR3: CSVGARDSRSTDTQYF. The CDR3 nucleotides read TGCAGCGTTGGAGCCAGGGACAGTCGTAGCACAGATACGCAGTATTTT.

V is TRBV19 and J is TRBJ2-7; TRBD2 might be the D (7 bases). The CDR3 is 15 amino acids. V was trimmed by 4 bases and J by 6 bases, leaving 19 bases between them. CDR1 LNHDA and CDR2 SQIVND come from the germline V gene (reference sequence). CDR3 nucleotides: TGTGCCAGTAGTACGGGGGGCCTCAAAGGGGCCGAGCAGTACTTC. This codes for CASSTGGLKGAEQYF.

This chain uses TRBV5-1 with TRBJ2-7; possibly TRBD1 or TRBD2 for D (7 bases each). The CDR3 extends over 14 amino acids. V lost 6 bases and J 2 bases, leaving 15 bases between the germline ends. Germline assignment: CDR1 SGHRS and CDR2 YFSETQ. DNA for the CDR3: TGCGCCAGCAATGACAGGGAGGGACCCTACGAGCAGTACTTC. This sequence encodes CASNDREGPYEQYF.

The gene calls are TRBV7-9 and TRBJ2-3, with a weak D call TRBD1 (6 bases). The CDR3 loop spans 16 amino acids. Trimming pared 7 bases from V and 4 bases from J, leaving 21 bases between. The germline CDR1 and CDR2 sequences are SEHNR and FQNEAQ (reference sequence). CDR3 loop: CASNPATGVFADTQYF. The CDR3 nucleotides are TGTGCCAGCAACCCCGCGACAGGAGTATTTGCAGATACGCAGTATTTT.

The V and J genes are TRBV19 and TRBJ1-5; 7 bases agree with TRBD1. With V trimmed by 6 bases and J by 3 bases, 8 bases remained unmatched. Germline CDR1 LNHDA, CDR2 SQIVND (reference sequence). CDR3 size: 15 residues. The CDR3 DNA reads TGTGCCAGTAGCCCGTGGGACAGCAACAATCAGCCCCAGCATTTT. Translation gives CASSPWDSNNQPQHF.

The chain carries TRBV7-9 and TRBJ2-1; 7 positions agree with TRBD2. CDR3 length: 16 amino acids. V trimming: 2 bases; J trimming: 3 bases; junction bases outside the gene matches: 7. Germline assignment: CDR1 SEHNR and CDR2 FQNEAQ (reference sequence). The CDR3, as DNA: TGTGCCAGCAGCTTACAAGCGGGAATTGACTACAATGAGCAGTTCTTC. As protein: CASSLQAGIDYNEQFF.

J is TRBJ1-2 and V is TRBV6-5, with D perhaps matching TRBD1 (5 bases). Trimming stripped 5 bases from V and 4 bases from J, with 11 bases between. CDR3 length: 13 amino acids. Germline CDR1 MNHEY, CDR2 SVGAGI. CDR3 sequence (DNA): TGTGCCAGCAGTCCGACAGATATCTATGGCTACACCTTC. This gives the protein CASSPTDIYGYTF.

In its sample, this clone was seen a few times. J is TRBJ2-3 and V is TRBV5-1; no reliable D call. Germline V gene lookup returns CDR1 SGHRS and CDR2 YFSETQ. V was clipped by 4 bases and J by 0 bases, with 12 bases between them. The CDR3 length is 15 residues. CDR3 coding DNA: TGCGCCAGCAGCCGATCAGATACTAGCACAGATACGCAGTATTTT. Translated: CASSRSDTSTDTQYF.

V and J are TRBV7-9 and TRBJ2-2, with D maybe TRBD2 (5 bases). The V end was cut by 8 bases, the J end by 1 base, with 11 bases between. The CDR3 consists of 14 residues. The germline gives CDR1 SEHNR, CDR2 FQNEAQ (reference sequence). CDR3 sequence: CASGGSENTGELFF. CDR3 bases: TGTGCCAGCGGAGGATCGGAGAACACCGGGGAGCTGTTTTTT.

Note on this clone: At the DNA level, this CDR3 is encoded by other sequences in the same sample as well. The rearrangement links TRBV4-1 to TRBJ2-2, with a weak D call TRBD1 (6 bases). This CDR3 has 13 amino acids. CDR1 is MGHRA and CDR2 is YSYEKL in the germline V gene. V was trimmed by 4 bases and J by 5 bases, leaving 8 bases between them. CDR3 protein: CASSPRGTGELFF. The DNA of the CDR3 is TGCGCCAGCAGCCCCAGGGGTACCGGGGAGCTGTTTTTT.

This rearrangement joins TRBV28 to TRBJ1-5, with D uncertain. The CDR3 has 14 amino acids. Trimming took 8 bases from V and 0 from J, leaving 11 bases between them. Looked up from germline, CDR1 is MDHEN and CDR2 is SYDVKM. The DNA of the CDR3 is TGTGCCAGCCTTCCGCTTATTAGCAATCAGCCCCAGCATTTT. Translated: CASLPLISNQPQHF.

The rearrangement links TRBV6-5 to TRBJ1-1; possible D gene TRBD1, 5 bases. V shed 4 bases and J shed 4 bases, with 13 bases lying between them. Germline values: CDR1 MNHEY, CDR2 SVGAGI. The CDR3 extends over 14 amino acids. The CDR3 bases are TGTGCCAGCAGTTTGCAGGGAGTGGGCACTGAAGCTTTCTTT. Translating it yields CASSLQGVGTEAFF.

There are a few counts of this clone. The chain is built from TRBV25-1 and TRBJ1-2; no definite D call. Germline V CDR1 and CDR2: MGHDK, SYGVNS. V gave up 2 bases and J gave up 8 bases, with 12 bases separating them. The CDR3 totals 13 residues. CDR3 nucleotides: TGTGCCAGCAGTGAAGCTGGGTCGAGGGGCTACACCTTC. Its protein product is CASSEAGSRGYTF.

The chain has TRBV4-1 and TRBJ2-7, with 7 positions matching TRBD1. The V gene's germline CDR1 is MGHRA and CDR2 YSYEKL. Losses at the gene ends were 0 bases for V and 3 bases for J; bases not matched to a gene: 5. CDR3 length: 15 residues. The CDR3: CASSQDGTALYEQYF. The CDR3 DNA is TGCGCCAGCAGCCAAGATGGGACAGCGCTCTACGAGCAGTACTTC.

V is TRBV29-1 and J is TRBJ2-7, with TRBD1 identical over 8 bases. CDR3 size: 14 residues. Germline-derived CDR1 and CDR2 are SQVTM and ANQGSEA. The V gene end was trimmed by 5 bases and the J gene end by 4 bases; junction bases not matched to a gene: 10. CDR3 protein: CSVFGQGGWYEQYF. CDR3 nucleotide sequence: TGCAGCGTTTTCGGACAGGGAGGATGGTACGAGCAGTACTTC.

The J gene is TRBJ2-5, the V gene TRBV27; no firm D call. The CDR3 has 11 amino acids. The V end was cut by 4 bases, the J end by 5 bases, with 5 bases between. From germline, CDR1 is MNHEY and CDR2 SMNVEV (reference sequence). The CDR3 coding sequence is TGTGCCAGCAGTTGTGTGGAGACCCAGTACTTC. Translated: CASSCVETQYF.

V usage is TRBV18 and J usage is TRBJ2-2; the match to TRBD1 covers 10 bases. The CDR3 totals 14 residues. Per the germline V gene, CDR1 is KGHSH and CDR2 is LQKENI. V lost 6 bases, J lost 7 bases, and 5 bases stayed unmatched. The DNA for the CDR3 is TGTGCCAGCTCGTCCGGGACAGGGGTCGGGGAGCTGTTTTTT. Amino acid sequence: CASSSGTGVGELFF.

This clone was detected once. The chain links TRBV23-1 to TRBJ2-6; D is possibly TRBD2 (5 bases). TRBV23-1 falls under the ORF class, with uncertain function. Deletions cut 2 bases from V and 0 bases from J, with 17 bases between. CDR3 length: 19 amino acids. The CDR3 sequence is CASSQLGLTLDSGANVLTF. CDR3 coding DNA: TGCGCCAGCAGTCAACTTGGACTGACCTTAGACTCTGGGGCCAACGTCCTGACTTTC.

The chain is built from TRBV7-9 and TRBJ2-2; 9 positions agree with TRBD2. The CDR3 consists of 16 residues. With 8 bases clipped from V and 6 bases from J, the junction kept 13 bases outside the gene matches. The germline CDR1 and CDR2 sequences are SEHNR and FQNEAQ (reference sequence). The CDR3 DNA is TGTGCCAGCGGTATAGCGGGAGTAGTGGGATCCGGGGAGCTGTTTTTT. Its protein product is CASGIAGVVGSGELFF.

This rearrangement joins TRBV11-2 to TRBJ1-2; D is uncertain. The germline V gene encodes CDR1 SGHAT and CDR2 FQNNGV. The CDR3 is 14 amino acids. Trimming removed 5 bases at V and 7 bases at J, with 17 bases between. CDR3 sequence: CASSATTRFGGYTF. In DNA, the CDR3 is TGTGCCAGCAGCGCGACGACAAGGTTCGGTGGCTACACCTTC.

This chain links TRBV9 with TRBJ2-3, with 7 bases aligning to TRBD2. V trimming: 3 bases; J trimming: 5 bases; junction bases outside the gene matches: 6. This CDR3 is built from 14 residues. Per the germline V gene, CDR1 is SGDLS and CDR2 is YYNGEE. The CDR3 spells CASSAAGVLDTQYF. The CDR3 region has the DNA TGTGCCAGCAGCGCGGCGGGAGTCCTAGATACGCAGTATTTT.

The DNA for the CDR3 is TGTGCCAGCAGCACTTCGGCGTCCGATAATGAAAAACTGTTTTTT. This encodes CASSTSASDNEKLFF. V and J are TRBV9 and TRBJ1-4, with no clear D. The CDR3 covers 15 residues. Germline V gene sequence: CDR1 SGDLS, CDR2 YYNGEE. Trimming took off 4 bases at V and 4 bases at J, with 14 bases between the two ends.

The genes are TRBV4-1 and TRBJ2-2; 11 nucleotides line up with TRBD2. After removal of 5 bases from V and 0 bases from J, the junction contained 8 bases not matched to a gene. Germline V gene sequence: CDR1 MGHRA, CDR2 YSYEKL. The CDR3 is 18 residues long. Here the CDR3 reads CASSDGLAGLANTGELFF. The CDR3 DNA follows: TGCGCCAGCAGCGACGGACTAGCGGGTTTGGCGAACACCGGGGAGCTGTTTTTT.

The V call is TRBV13, the J call TRBJ2-7; the D is unclear. This CDR3 contains 12 residues. Trimming removed 5 bases at V and 4 bases at J, with 9 bases between. The germline V gene encodes CDR1 PRHDT and CDR2 FYEKMQ (reference sequence). The CDR3 DNA is TGTGCCAGCAGCGGCGCTGGGTACGAGCAGTACTTC. Amino acids: CASSGAGYEQYF.

The chain uses TRBV7-3 and TRBJ2-5, with D possibly being TRBD2 (6 bases). The CDR3 loop spans 13 amino acids. Per germline, CDR1 SGHTA and CDR2 FQGTGA. Deletions cut 5 bases from V and 4 bases from J, with 11 bases between. The CDR3 reads CASSPDYGETQYF. CDR3 bases: TGTGCCAGCAGCCCGGACTACGGAGAGACCCAGTACTTC.

This clone was seen only once. Other DNA sequences in this specimen translate into the identical CDR3. The chain uses TRBV11-2 and TRBJ2-2; D possibly corresponds to TRBD1 (5 bases). CDR1 is SGHAT, CDR2 FQNNGV, per germline. V lost 1 base to trimming and J lost 1 base, with 7 bases between them. The CDR3 runs 15 residues. Written as DNA, the CDR3 is TGTGCCAGCAGCTTAGGCCAGGGGAACACCGGGGAGCTGTTTTTT. Translated, it gives CASSLGQGNTGELFF.

V is TRBV28 and J is TRBJ2-2; TRBD1 agrees at 10 bases. CDR1 MDHEN and CDR2 SYDVKM come from the germline V gene. V was clipped by 6 bases and J by 4 bases; unmatched bases: 8. The CDR3 runs to 16 residues. CDR3 sequence reads: CASRPTGGGGTGELFF. The CDR3 DNA sequence: TGTGCCAGCAGACCGACAGGGGGCGGGGGCACCGGGGAGCTGTTTTTT. The variable domain in full, completed from reference TRBV28 and TRBJ2-2, reads DVKVTQSSRYLVKRTGEKVFLECVQDMDHENMFWYRQDPGLGLRLIYFSYDVKMKEKGDIPEGYSVSREKKERFSLILESASTNQTSMYLCASRPTGGGGTGELFFGEGSRLTVL.

CDR3 sequence reads: CASQVGSSYEQYF. CDR3 nucleotides: TGTGCCAGCCAGGTCGGTAGCTCCTACGAGCAGTACTTC. This chain links TRBV5-6 with TRBJ2-7; no definite D call. The germline V gene encodes CDR1 SGHDT and CDR2 YYEEEE. CDR3 size: 13 residues. Between the trimmed V and J ends, which lost 7 bases and 0 bases, there was a span of 11 bases.

The chain carries TRBV27 and TRBJ1-2; no definite D call. The CDR3 runs 14 residues. Between the trimmed V and J ends, which lost 6 bases and 0 bases, there was a span of 11 bases. CDR1 is MNHEY and CDR2 is SMNVEV in the germline V gene (reference sequence). The CDR3 is CASSPLRANYGYTF. The CDR3 DNA sequence: TGTGCCAGCAGCCCCTTGAGAGCTAACTATGGCTACACCTTC.

The V call is TRBV6-6, the J call TRBJ2-1; 7 positions agree with TRBD1. The CDR3 has 15 residues. Trimming removed 6 bases from V and 3 bases from J; junction bases left unmatched: 8. The V gene's germline CDR1 is MNHNY and CDR2 SVGAGI (reference sequence). CDR3 region: CASRLTGEGYNEQFF. The CDR3 coding sequence is TGTGCCAGCAGGCTAACAGGGGAAGGCTACAATGAGCAGTTCTTC.